This entry concerns a single T cell receptor (beta chain). This clone appeared once. Its target antigen remains unknown. Qualities for individual bases were not recorded, and no much larger clone is one base off. These data come from a study of cytomegalovirus exposure and HLA in healthy donors (dated by TCRdb to about 2017). Broadly, across the study: According to a later analysis, the 110 or so validation repertoires were produced on the same platform as the 666 repertoires of the first cohort. To predict cytomegalovirus infection status, the study brought together high-throughput TCR immunosequencing, statistical association of individual TCRs with disease status, and machine learning. Along with the approximately 650-subject first cohort, a separate validation cohort of over 90 different subjects was used. The study aimed to test whether cataloging public T cell receptors could reveal signatures of past pathogen exposure. Results and caveats for the whole study, not just this receptor: In a later analysis, TCRs clustered in the first cohort were found to also tend to co-occur in the 110 or so validation repertoires, with 94% of cluster scores above 0. The authors suggested that the approach could potentially be extended to other disease states and immunological phenotypes. The validation cohort had no HLA typing available for a later analysis, so co-occurrence within that cohort was assessed over all 120 or so repertoires. While some public TCRs were present in many individuals, most TCR sequences turned up only very rarely across donors. Cytomegalovirus status was reported to be diagnosed by the classifier with high specificity and sensitivity in both the original and validation cohorts. In vitro tests confirmed that a few of the cytomegalovirus-associated TCR beta chains recognize cytomegalovirus antigens. A total of fewer than 200 TCR beta chains were listed by the study as associated with cytomegalovirus.

The library was generated by the immunoSEQ multiplex PCR assay. On the study's bioinformatics: A statistical classification framework was developed to diagnose cytomegalovirus status using the catalog of TCR beta chain sequences. Not all clones reach the TCRdb copy of this immuneACCESS table, which keeps in-frame sequences only. Checked studies attribute under half of the gap to unresolved V genes and leave the rest unexplained. V, J and clone size are taken as reported in that table, and D and trimming were inferred from the DNA itself. Across this sample there are under 200,000 clones, with around 96% seen only once. The leading ten clones occupy approximately 0.82% of the sample. The donors were included in the validation cohort of roughly 120 subjects, a group kept apart from the 666-subject first cohort. Via the germline V gene, CDR1 is MNHNS and CDR2 SASEGT. Cut back by 4 bases and 0 bases, the V and J ends lie 18 bases apart. Reading from cysteine to phenylalanine, the CDR3 counts 17 amino acids. CDR3 DNA only is kept here, 51 bases in frame from base 1.

The chain links TRBV6-1 with TRBJ1-1; matching of 6 bases hints at TRBD1 as the D gene. Material: PBMCs. The receptor comes from a woman in her late teens or twenties in good health and CMV-seronegative. The CDR3 sequence is CASSGRGGPPMNTEAFF. The DNA sequence is as follows: TGTGCCAGCAGTGGTCGCGGGGGGCCACCTATGAACACTGAAGCTTTCTTT.